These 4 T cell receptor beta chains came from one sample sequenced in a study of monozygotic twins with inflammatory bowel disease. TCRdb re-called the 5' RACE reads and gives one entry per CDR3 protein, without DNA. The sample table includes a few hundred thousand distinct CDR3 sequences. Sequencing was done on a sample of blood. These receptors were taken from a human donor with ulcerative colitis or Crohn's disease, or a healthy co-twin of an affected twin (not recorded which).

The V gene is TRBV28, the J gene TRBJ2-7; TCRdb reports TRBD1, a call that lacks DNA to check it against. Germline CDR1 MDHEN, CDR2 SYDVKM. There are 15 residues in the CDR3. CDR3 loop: CASTSGGPFLYEQYF.

CDR3 sequence: CAIRLTDTGETQYF. V gene TRBV10-3 combines with J gene TRBJ2-5; TCRdb names TRBD1, which stays unverified in the absence of DNA. Germline lookup yields CDR1 ENHRY and CDR2 SYGVKD. The CDR3 spans 14 residues.

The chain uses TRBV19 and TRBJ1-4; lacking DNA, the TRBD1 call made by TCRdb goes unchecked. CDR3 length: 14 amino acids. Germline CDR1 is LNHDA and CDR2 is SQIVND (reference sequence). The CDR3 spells CASSIRWGNEKLFF.

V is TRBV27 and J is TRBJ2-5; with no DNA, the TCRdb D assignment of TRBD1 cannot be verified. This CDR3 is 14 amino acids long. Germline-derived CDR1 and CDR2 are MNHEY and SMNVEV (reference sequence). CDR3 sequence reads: CASSLKGGGGTQYF.